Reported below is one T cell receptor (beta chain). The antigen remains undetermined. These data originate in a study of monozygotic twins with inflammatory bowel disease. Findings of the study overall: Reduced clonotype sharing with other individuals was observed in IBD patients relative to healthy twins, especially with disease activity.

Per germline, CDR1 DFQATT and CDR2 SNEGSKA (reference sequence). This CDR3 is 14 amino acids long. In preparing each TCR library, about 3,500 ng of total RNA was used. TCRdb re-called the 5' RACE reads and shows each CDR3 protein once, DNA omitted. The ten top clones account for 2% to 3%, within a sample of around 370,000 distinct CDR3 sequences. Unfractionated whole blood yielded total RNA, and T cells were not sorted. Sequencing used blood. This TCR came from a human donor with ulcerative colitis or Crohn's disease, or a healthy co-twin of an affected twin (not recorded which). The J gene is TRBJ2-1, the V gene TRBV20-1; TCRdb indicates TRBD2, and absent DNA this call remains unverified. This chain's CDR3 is CSARLAGPLWKQFF.